Below, one TCR beta chain is given with its context. V lost 7 bases and J lost 0; bases outside the gene matches: 8. This CDR3 region has 15 residues. Germline CDR1 reads ENHRY; CDR2 reads SYGVKD. This entry belongs to a study of blood T cells in healthy people across ages. The second PCR ran about 6 to 11 cycles with a sample-barcoded 5' primer and J-beta primers. TCRdb reanalysed the 5' RACE reads using MiXCR and keeps one entry per CDR3 protein. The top ten hold about 0.72% of the sample, which has 1 million or so distinct CDR3 sequences, roughly a quarter seen once. The data were also submitted as part of a second study, on T cells of mothers and their children. As reported in that work: Donors were three healthy Caucasian mothers and their six children. The search for persistent microchimeric T cell clones detected none.

The rearrangement links TRBV10-3 to TRBJ2-7; 8 positions match TRBD2. Material: blood. The clonotype originates from a girl aged 2 to 9 in good health. The CDR3 DNA sequence: TGTGCCATCACTATGGGAGCGGGAGACTCCTACGAGCAGTACTTC. This codes for CAITMGAGDSYEQYF.